This T cell receptor (beta chain) was obtained from a study of monozygotic twins with cystic fibrosis. Study-level results: In this small cohort, shared CDR3 numbers showed no association with age, concordance or disease severity. Nucleotide-identical clonotype sharing was significantly higher within monozygotic CF twin pairs than between unrelated CF individuals. Clonality was generally low (median roughly 0.01), higher in the most severe patients.

Repertoires were generated with immunoSEQ multiplex PCR, while TCRdb's copy carries only in-frame clones and drops some. The sample shows fewer than 30,000 clones, around 81% of them seen only once. A remark on this clone: Its antigen remains unknown.

CDR1 SGHAT and CDR2 FQDESV come from the germline V gene (reference sequence). The length of the CDR3 is 15 residues. The V end was cut by 5 bases, the J end by 5 bases, with 16 bases between. The chain couples TRBV11-1 to TRBJ2-1; a possible D gene is TRBD1 (5 bases). This clonotype originated in a girl aged 2 to 9 with cystic fibrosis. Sequenced input: blood. The DNA for the CDR3 is TGTGCCAGCAGCCCACTCCTGACAGACCACAATGAGCAGTTCTTC. It encodes CASSPLLTDHNEQFF.